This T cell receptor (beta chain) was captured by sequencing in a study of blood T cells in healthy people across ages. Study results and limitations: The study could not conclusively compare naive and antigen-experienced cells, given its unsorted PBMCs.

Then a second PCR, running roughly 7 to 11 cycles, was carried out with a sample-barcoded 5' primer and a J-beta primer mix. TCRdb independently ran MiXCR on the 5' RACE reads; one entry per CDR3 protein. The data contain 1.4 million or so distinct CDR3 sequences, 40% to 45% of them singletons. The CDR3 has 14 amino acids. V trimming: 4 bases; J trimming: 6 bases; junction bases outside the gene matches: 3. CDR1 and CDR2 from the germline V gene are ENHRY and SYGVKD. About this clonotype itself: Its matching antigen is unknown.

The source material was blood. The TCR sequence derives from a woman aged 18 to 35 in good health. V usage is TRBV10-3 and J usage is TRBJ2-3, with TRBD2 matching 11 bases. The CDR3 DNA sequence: TGTGCCATCAGTGCGGGACTAGCGGCTGATACGCAGTATTTT. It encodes CAISAGLAADTQYF.